This is a list of T cell receptor beta chains from one sample in a study of T cell responses to AZD1222 COVID-19 vaccine. Produced via immunoSEQ multiplex PCR; TCRdb's table is partial and in-frame only. The table lists about 140,000 clones, 91% of them singletons. The sequencing here drew on peripheral blood, taken 28 days after the second dose of the MenACWY control vaccine. The receptors here all came from an adult who received the MenACWY meningococcal vaccine as a control. Each CDR3 is given with its conserved first and last residue. A D gene is named only where the DNA matches it firmly. Rows give clone size only sometimes, using once, few, many, or a class for an expanded clone.

v_gene: TRBV7-2
j_gene: TRBJ2-1
d_gene: NA
abundance: NA
CDR3aa: CASSLGSGGDYNEQFF
CDR3nt: TGTGCCAGCAGCTTAGGAAGCGGCGGGGACTACAATGAGCAGTTCTTC

v_gene: TRBV29-1
j_gene: TRBJ2-3
d_gene: NA
abundance: NA
CDR3aa: CSVDGTGQGDTQYF
CDR3nt: TGCAGCGTTGATGGGACTGGGCAAGGTGATACGCAGTATTTT

v_gene: TRBV19
j_gene: TRBJ1-5
d_gene: NA
abundance: NA
CDR3aa: CASSIHFQPQHF
CDR3nt: TGTGCCAGTAGTATCCACTTTCAGCCCCAGCATTTT

v_gene: TRBV19
j_gene: TRBJ1-5
d_gene: NA
abundance: once
CDR3aa: CASSNQINSNQPQHF
CDR3nt: TGTGCCAGTAGTAACCAGATAAATAGCAATCAGCCCCAGCATTTT

v_gene: TRBV14
j_gene: TRBJ2-2
d_gene: TRBD1
abundance: NA
CDR3aa: CASSGQGRPSGELFF
CDR3nt: TGTGCCAGCAGCGGACAGGGTCGGCCCAGCGGGGAGCTGTTTTTT

v_gene: TRBV7-3
j_gene: TRBJ1-1
d_gene: NA
abundance: NA
CDR3aa: CASSQLMNTEAFF
CDR3nt: TGTGCCAGCTCCCAATTAATGAACACTGAAGCTTTCTTT

v_gene: TRBV27
j_gene: TRBJ1-3
d_gene: NA
abundance: NA
CDR3aa: CASSLKVNSGNTIYF
CDR3nt: TGTGCCAGCAGTTTAAAGGTTAACTCTGGAAACACCATATATTTT

v_gene: TRBV20-1
j_gene: TRBJ1-5
d_gene: NA
abundance: NA
CDR3aa: CSASLAGNQPQHF
CDR3nt: TGCAGTGCTAGTCTGGCAGGCAATCAGCCCCAGCATTTT

v_gene: TRBV27
j_gene: TRBJ2-7
d_gene: NA
abundance: NA
CDR3aa: CASSLVVPGPYEQYF
CDR3nt: TGTGCCAGCAGTTTAGTTGTTCCGGGCCCCTACGAGCAGTACTTC

v_gene: TRBV15
j_gene: TRBJ2-2
d_gene: NA
abundance: NA
CDR3aa: CATSSDWAGRLANTGELFF
CDR3nt: TGTGCCACCAGCAGTGATTGGGCGGGACGGCTCGCGAACACCGGGGAGCTGTTTTTT

v_gene: TRBV28
j_gene: TRBJ1-1
d_gene: NA
abundance: NA
CDR3aa: CASSLPPMNTEAFF
CDR3nt: TGTGCCAGCAGTTTACCCCCTATGAACACTGAAGCTTTCTTT

v_gene: TRBV7-2
j_gene: TRBJ1-2
d_gene: NA
abundance: NA
CDR3aa: CASSTLNNYGYTF
CDR3nt: TGTGCCAGCAGCACGTTGAATAACTATGGCTACACCTTC

v_gene: TRBV28
j_gene: TRBJ1-5
d_gene: NA
abundance: few
CDR3aa: CASSLTRISNQPQHF
CDR3nt: TGTGCCAGCAGTTTGACACGGATTAGCAATCAGCCCCAGCATTTT

v_gene: TRBV7-2
j_gene: TRBJ2-2
d_gene: NA
abundance: once
CDR3aa: CASSIRDGTGELFF
CDR3nt: TGTGCCAGCAGCATACGGGACGGCACCGGGGAGCTGTTTTTT

v_gene: TRBV18
j_gene: TRBJ1-6
d_gene: NA
abundance: NA
CDR3aa: CASSWEGDNSPLHF
CDR3nt: TGTGCCAGCTCATGGGAGGGGGATAATTCACCCCTCCACTTT

v_gene: TRBV5-6
j_gene: TRBJ2-1
d_gene: NA
abundance: NA
CDR3aa: CASSLARLAEQFF
CDR3nt: TGTGCCAGCAGCTTGGCTAGGCTAGCGGAGCAGTTCTTC

v_gene: TRBV19
j_gene: TRBJ2-1
d_gene: NA
abundance: NA
CDR3aa: CASSIGGGSSYNEQFF
CDR3nt: TGTGCCAGTAGTATAGGGGGAGGTAGCTCCTACAATGAGCAGTTCTTC